The T cell receptor delta chain under discussion was sequenced for a study of γδ T cells in repeated Plasmodium falciparum infection (dated by TCRdb to 2020 to 2023). About the investigation overall: In the natural-infection arm, Malian children exposed to intense seasonal malaria transmission were enrolled and compared against age and gender matched Australian children. Five malaria-naive U.S. adults underwent four controlled human malaria infections by bites from P. falciparum NF54-infected Anopheles stephensi mosquitoes over 644 days. The gammadelta TCR repertoires from Mali were analysed in two ways: cross-sectionally during periods with no transmission, and longitudinally across episodes of acute febrile malaria. The study looked at how repeated Plasmodium falciparum infection shapes the human gammadelta T cell repertoire, using both natural infection in Mali and controlled human malaria infection. Samples from controlled-infection subjects were taken at baseline, right before selected infections, and 21 days after each infection.

For bulk TCR repertoire analysis, Vgamma9/Vdelta2+ and Vdelta2-negative gammadelta T cell populations were isolated by flow sorting from peripheral blood mononuclear cells. The study at large found these results: The Malian cohort came from a small rural village of predominantly one ethnic group, limiting generalizability. Analysis of inter-individual variability in gammadelta T cell responses was limited by the small size of the controlled-infection cohort. Compared with the repertoires of Australian children, the Vdelta2-negative gammadelta TCR repertoires of Malian children appeared more clonally expanded, less diverse and less shared. A highly stable polyclonal repertoire over time and infection, with many inter-individual overlapping TCRgamma sequences, was shown by Vgamma9/Vdelta2+ TCR repertoires. Repeated controlled infections appeared to drive waves of new clonotype selection in Vdelta2-negative, largely Vdelta1+, gammadelta TCR repertoires.

To note about this clone: Its antigen has not been determined. TCRdb lists the protein of a much larger clone for this DNA, which differs at residue 17, so this is likely a read error; the protein given here is translated from the DNA itself.

CDR1 and CDR2, looked up from the germline V gene, are TSWWSYY and QGS. The CDR3 starts with the cysteine, ends with the phenylalanine, and has 18 residues. This entry keeps only the CDR3 DNA: 54 bases, framed from base 1. To prepare the library, multiplex PCR was applied. The reads were generated on an Illumina MiSeq. Every sorted gammadelta T cell sample had both its TCR gamma (TRG) and TCR delta (TRD) chains sequenced. The authors' analysis ran thus. Clonotype tree plots, accumulated frequency of the top 20 clonotypes, diversity index (DI) and D75 metrics were included in the repertoire analyses. The public reads were reprocessed by TCRdb using CATT, and rows of matching DNA were later combined. The V and J calls reflect TCRdb's pipeline rather than the authors' work. Present in this sample are approximately 90,000 delta-chain clones, 0.75% to 1% of which were seen just once. 7.5% to 10% of the sample rests with the top ten.

This receptor chain uses TRDV1 and TRDJ1, with 7 junctional bases fitting TRDD3. The sequenced material came from gamma-delta T cells from blood. This receptor was identified in a pool of human donors (malaria-infected and uninfected, not separated). The DNA reads as follows: TGTGCTCTTGGGGACCTTTCCGCAGTACTGGGATACACCGATAAACTCACCTTT. It is translated as CALGDLSAVLGYTDKLTF.